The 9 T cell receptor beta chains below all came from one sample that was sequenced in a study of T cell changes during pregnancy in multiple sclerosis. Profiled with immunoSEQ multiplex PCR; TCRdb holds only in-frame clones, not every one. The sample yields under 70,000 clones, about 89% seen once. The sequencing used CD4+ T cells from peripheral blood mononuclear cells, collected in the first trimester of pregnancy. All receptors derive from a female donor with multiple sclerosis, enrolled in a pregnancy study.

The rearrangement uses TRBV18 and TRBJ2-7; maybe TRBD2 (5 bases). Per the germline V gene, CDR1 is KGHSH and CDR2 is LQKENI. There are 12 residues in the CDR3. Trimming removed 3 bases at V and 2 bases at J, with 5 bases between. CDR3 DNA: TGTGCCAGCTCACCCGGGACCTACGAGCAGTACTTC. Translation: CASSPGTYEQYF.

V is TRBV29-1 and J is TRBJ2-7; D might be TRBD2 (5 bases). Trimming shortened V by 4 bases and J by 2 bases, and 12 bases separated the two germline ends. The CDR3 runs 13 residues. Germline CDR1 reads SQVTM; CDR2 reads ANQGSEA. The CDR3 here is CSVAGGPTYEQYF. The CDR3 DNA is TGCAGCGTTGCAGGCGGGCCGACCTACGAGCAGTACTTC.

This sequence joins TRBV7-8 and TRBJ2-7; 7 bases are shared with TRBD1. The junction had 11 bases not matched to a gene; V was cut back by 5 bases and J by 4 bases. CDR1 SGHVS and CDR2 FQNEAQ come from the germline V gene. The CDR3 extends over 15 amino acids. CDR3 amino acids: CASSRGSEGAYEQYF. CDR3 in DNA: TGTGCCAGCAGCCGCGGTAGCGAGGGGGCTTACGAGCAGTACTTC.

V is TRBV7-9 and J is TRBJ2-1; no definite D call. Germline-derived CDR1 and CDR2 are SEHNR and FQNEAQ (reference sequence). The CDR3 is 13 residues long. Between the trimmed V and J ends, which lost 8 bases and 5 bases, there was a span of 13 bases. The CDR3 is CASGPGQNNEQFF. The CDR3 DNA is TGTGCCAGCGGCCCAGGCCAGAACAATGAGCAGTTCTTC.

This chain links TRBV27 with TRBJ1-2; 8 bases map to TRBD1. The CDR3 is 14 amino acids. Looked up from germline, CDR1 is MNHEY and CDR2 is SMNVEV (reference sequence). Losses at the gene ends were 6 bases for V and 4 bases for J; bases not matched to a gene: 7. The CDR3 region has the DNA TGTGCCAGCAGGGACAGGGCCGGTATCTATGGCTACACCTTC. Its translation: CASRDRAGIYGYTF.

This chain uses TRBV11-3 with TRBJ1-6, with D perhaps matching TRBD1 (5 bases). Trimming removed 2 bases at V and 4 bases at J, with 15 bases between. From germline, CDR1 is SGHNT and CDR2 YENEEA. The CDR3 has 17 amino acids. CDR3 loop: CASSLRTRRGYNSPLHF. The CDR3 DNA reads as TGTGCCAGCAGCTTACGGACTAGGAGGGGTTATAATTCACCCCTCCACTTT. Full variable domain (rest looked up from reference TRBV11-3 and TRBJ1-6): EAGVVQSPRYKIIEKKQPVAFWCNPISGHNTLYWYLQNLGQGPELLIRYENEEAVDDSQLPKDRFSAERLKGVDSTLKIQPAELGDSAVYLCASSLRTRRGYNSPLHFGNGTRLTVT.

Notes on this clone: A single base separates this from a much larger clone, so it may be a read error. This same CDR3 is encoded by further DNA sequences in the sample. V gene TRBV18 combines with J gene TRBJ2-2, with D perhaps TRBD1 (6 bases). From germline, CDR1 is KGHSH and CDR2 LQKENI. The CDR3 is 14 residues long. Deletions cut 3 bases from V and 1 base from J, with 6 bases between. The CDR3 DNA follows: TGTGCCAGCTCACCGGGACAGAACACCGGGGAGCTGTTTTTT. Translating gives CASSPGQNTGELFF.

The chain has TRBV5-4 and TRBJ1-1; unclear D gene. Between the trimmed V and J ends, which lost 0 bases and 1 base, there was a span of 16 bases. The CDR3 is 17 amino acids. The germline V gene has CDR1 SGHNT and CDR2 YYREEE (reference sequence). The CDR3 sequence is CASSLAAGVAGNTEAFF. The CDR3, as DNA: TGTGCCAGCAGCTTGGCCGCCGGGGTTGCAGGGAACACTGAAGCTTTCTTT.

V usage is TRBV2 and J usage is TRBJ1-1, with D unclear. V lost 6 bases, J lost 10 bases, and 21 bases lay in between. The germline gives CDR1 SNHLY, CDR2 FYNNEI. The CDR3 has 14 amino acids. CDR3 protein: CASRYPGLLFGAFF. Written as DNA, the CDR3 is TGTGCCAGCAGGTACCCGGGTTTGTTATTCGGAGCTTTCTTT.